The clone carrying this T cell receptor beta chain came up a few times. Its antigen is undetermined. The record originates from a study of blood T cells in healthy people across ages. All donors came from Russia, were Caucasian and healthy, and spanned ages about 6 to 100. Per sample, no less than 5 micrograms of total RNA were extracted. Trimming removed 2 bases at V and 3 bases at J, with 12 bases between. This CDR3 spans 15 amino acids. Per germline, CDR1 MNHEY and CDR2 SVGAGI. Overall study findings and caveats: A greater number of naive CD4+ cells and higher diversity distinguished long-lived donors from aged donors. The study lacked donor CMV status, which possibly confounded expanded clonotype changes.

Through a sample-barcoded 5' primer and a J-beta primer mix, a second PCR was run for about 7 to 12 cycles. TCRdb re-derived calls from the 5' RACE reads in MiXCR, one entry per CDR3 protein. The sample holds just under 750,000 distinct CDR3 sequences, about 24% seen once. The chain joins TRBV6-5 to TRBJ2-3; maybe TRBD2 (6 bases). The clonotype was recovered from a man between 65 and 80 years old in good health. What was sequenced was blood. This CDR3 is CASSYEAGWTDTQYF. In DNA form, the CDR3 reads TGTGCCAGCAGTTACGAGGCGGGATGGACAGATACGCAGTATTTT.